The rows below give T cell receptor beta chains drawn from one sample of a study of cytomegalovirus exposure and HLA in healthy donors. Clones were read by immunoSEQ multiplex PCR, and TCRdb kept only the in-frame ones, dropping some. This sample has roughly 150,000 clones; about 90% occur once, and the top ten carry 5% to 7%. The material sequenced was PBMCs. The receptors stem from a woman aged 30 to 39 in good health and CMV-seronegative. Both conserved end residues are part of each CDR3. D genes are given only for firm matches. Size values are once, few and many counts, or a class for expanded clones, and some rows have none.

V gene	J gene	D gene	clone size	CDR3 protein	CDR3 DNA
TRBV5-6	TRBJ2-7	TRBD2	-	CASSVGTSGYYEQYF	TGTGCCAGCAGCGTCGGGACTAGCGGCTACTACGAGCAGTACTTC
TRBV7-6	TRBJ2-7	TRBD2	-	CASSSSGGTYEQYF	TGTGCCAGCAGTTCTAGCGGGGGGACCTACGAGCAGTACTTC
TRBV28	TRBJ2-7	-	-	CASSPGIAGYEQYF	TGTGCCAGCAGTCCTGGAATAGCAGGCTACGAGCAGTACTTC
TRBV27	TRBJ2-5	-	-	CASSLKWAQQETQYF	TGTGCCAGCAGTTTAAAGTGGGCCCAGCAAGAGACCCAGTACTTC
TRBV5-5	TRBJ1-5	TRBD1	-	CASSSSGQLNQPQHF	TGTGCCAGCAGCTCATCGGGACAGCTAAATCAGCCCCAGCATTTT
TRBV6-5	TRBJ2-2	-	-	CASSLKGLGTGELFF	TGTGCCAGCAGTTTGAAGGGTTTGGGCACCGGGGAGCTGTTTTTT
TRBV5-6	TRBJ2-3	-	once	CASSLGDTQYF	TGTGCCAGCAGCTTGGGTGATACGCAGTATTTT
TRBV19	TRBJ2-7	TRBD2	-	CASRTSGRGAYEQYF	TGTGCCAGTAGGACTAGCGGGAGAGGGGCCTACGAGCAGTACTTC
TRBV18	TRBJ2-1	-	once	CASSPAAQGRFWTYNEQFF	TGTGCCAGCTCACCAGCCGCCCAGGGAAGGTTTTGGACCTACAATGAGCAGTTCTTC
TRBV11-2	TRBJ1-1	-	few	CASSLEVVPARGTEAFF	TGTGCCAGCAGCTTAGAGGTCGTACCAGCCCGCGGCACTGAAGCTTTCTTT
TRBV7-2	TRBJ2-1	TRBD2	-	CASSFKGTSGSFYNEQFF	TGTGCCAGCAGCTTTAAAGGGACTAGCGGGAGTTTTTACAATGAGCAGTTCTTC
TRBV29-1	TRBJ1-1	-	-	CSVTRQNTEAFF	TGCAGCGTTACCCGACAGAACACTGAAGCTTTCTTT
TRBV7-3	TRBJ2-1	-	-	CASSLRALAPKYNEQFF	TGTGCCAGCAGCTTAAGGGCCCTAGCACCCAAATACAATGAGCAGTTCTTC
TRBV6-1	TRBJ2-7	-	-	CASSEPGYEQYF	TGTGCCAGCAGTGAACCCGGCTACGAGCAGTACTTC
TRBV6-1	TRBJ1-2	TRBD1	once	CASSARGPYGYTF	TGTGCCAGCAGTGCGAGGGGGCCCTATGGCTACACCTTC
TRBV29-1	TRBJ2-3	-	-	CSVAPQATDTQYF	TGCAGCGTTGCCCCCCAGGCAACAGATACGCAGTATTTT
TRBV5-4	TRBJ1-4	TRBD1	-	CASSQGQGATNEKLFF	TGTGCCAGCAGCCAAGGACAGGGTGCAACTAATGAAAAACTGTTTTTT
TRBV5-1	TRBJ1-2	TRBD1	-	CASSSGQAGYGYTF	TGCGCCAGCAGCTCCGGACAGGCGGGCTATGGCTACACCTTC
TRBV5-1	TRBJ1-4	-	-	CASSLSPTSANEKLFF	TGCGCCAGCAGCTTGTCGCCGACAAGCGCTAATGAAAAACTGTTTTTT
TRBV7-9	TRBJ1-4	TRBD1	-	CASSSGWDSQNEKLFF	TGTGCCAGCAGCTCCGGATGGGACAGTCAAAATGAAAAACTGTTTTTT
TRBV27	TRBJ1-1	TRBD1	-	CASSLVAGGYTEAFF	TGTGCCAGCAGTTTAGTCGCAGGGGGCTACACTGAAGCTTTCTTT
TRBV28	TRBJ1-2	TRBD1	-	CASSLSDRVNYGYTF	TGTGCCAGCAGTTTGTCCGACAGGGTTAACTATGGCTACACCTTC
TRBV21-1	TRBJ2-7	-	-	CASSIGHCYEQYF	TGTGCCAGCAGCATAGGACACTGCTACGAGCAGTACTTC
TRBV6-5	TRBJ1-4	-	-	CASSNSRVREKLFF	TGTGCCAGCAGCAACAGCAGGGTTCGAGAAAAACTGTTTTTT
TRBV19	TRBJ2-1	-	-	CASSTSQGHEQFF	TGTGCCAGTAGTACCTCGCAAGGGCATGAGCAGTTCTTC
TRBV4-2	TRBJ1-1	-	-	CASSQGIGQPENTEAFF	TGTGCCAGCAGCCAGGGGATCGGACAGCCCGAGAACACTGAAGCTTTCTTT
TRBV28	TRBJ2-1	-	-	CASSESGGPSGGNEQFF	TGTGCCAGCAGCGAGTCCGGGGGCCCGTCTGGAGGCAATGAGCAGTTCTTC
TRBV11-2	TRBJ2-3	-	-	CASSLGGTDTQYF	TGTGCCAGCAGCTTAGGCGGCACAGATACGCAGTATTTT
TRBV6-5	TRBJ2-7	TRBD2	-	CASSYSRAGGKYEQYF	TGTGCCAGCAGTTACTCGAGGGCGGGGGGAAAATACGAGCAGTACTTC
TRBV9	TRBJ2-7	TRBD1	-	CASSGTGDGYEQYF	TGTGCCAGCAGCGGGACAGGGGACGGCTACGAGCAGTACTTC
TRBV27	TRBJ1-5	-	-	CASSSQGGSANQPQHF	TGTGCCAGCAGTTCTCAGGGAGGTTCTGCGAATCAGCCCCAGCATTTT
TRBV28	TRBJ2-1	-	-	CASRGSYNEQFF	TGTGCCAGCAGGGGATCCTACAATGAGCAGTTCTTC